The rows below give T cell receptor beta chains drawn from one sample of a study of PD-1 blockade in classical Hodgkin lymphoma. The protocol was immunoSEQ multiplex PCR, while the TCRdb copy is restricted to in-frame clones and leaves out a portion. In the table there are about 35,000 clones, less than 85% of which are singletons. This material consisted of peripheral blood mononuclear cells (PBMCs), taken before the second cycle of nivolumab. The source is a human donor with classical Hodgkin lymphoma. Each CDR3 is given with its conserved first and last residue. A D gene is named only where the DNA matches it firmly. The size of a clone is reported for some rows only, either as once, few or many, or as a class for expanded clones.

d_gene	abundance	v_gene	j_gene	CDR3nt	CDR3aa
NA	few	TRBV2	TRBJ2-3	TGTGCCAGCAAGGTGGGGGGGCCGGCAGATACGCAGTATTTT	CASKVGGPADTQYF
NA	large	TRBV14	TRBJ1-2	TGTGCCAGCACCCACGGTAATGGCTACACCTTC	CASTHGNGYTF
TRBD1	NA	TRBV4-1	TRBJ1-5	TGCGCCAGCAGCCAAGAGGGACAGGACTATCAGCCCCAGCATTTT	CASSQEGQDYQPQHF
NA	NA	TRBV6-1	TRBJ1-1	TGTGCCAGCAGCTACACCCATGGGGGGAACACTGAAGCTTTCTTT	CASSYTHGGNTEAFF
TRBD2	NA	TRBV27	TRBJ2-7	TGTGCCAGCAGTCCCTCGGGACTAGCGGGGGCGGAGCAGTACTTC	CASSPSGLAGAEQYF
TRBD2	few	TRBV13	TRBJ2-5	TGTGCCAGCAGCCATCTCACTAGCGGCCAGCAAGAGACCCAGTACTTC	CASSHLTSGQQETQYF
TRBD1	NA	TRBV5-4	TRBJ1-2	TGTGCCAGCAGCTTTATGACAGGGGGATCTGGCTACACCTTC	CASSFMTGGSGYTF
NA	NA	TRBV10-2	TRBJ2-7	TGCGCCAGCAGCAAGATTGCCTACGAGCAGTACTTC	CASSKIAYEQYF
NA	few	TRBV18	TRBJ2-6	TGTGCCAGCTCACCAGGACAGTCTGGGGCCAACGTCCTGACTTTC	CASSPGQSGANVLTF
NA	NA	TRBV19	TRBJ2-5	TGTGCCAGTAGTATAGATAAGCGCGAGACCCAGTACTTC	CASSIDKRETQYF
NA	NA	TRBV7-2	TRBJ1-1	TGTGCCAGCAGCTCTACAAGCTCCATGAACACTGAAGCTTTCTTT	CASSSTSSMNTEAFF
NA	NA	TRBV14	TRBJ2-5	TGTGCCAGCAGCCACAGGGGTTGGTACCAAGAGACCCAGTACTTC	CASSHRGWYQETQYF
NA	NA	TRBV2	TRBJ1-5	TGTGCCAGCAGTGAAGCAGAAATCAATCAGCCCCAGCATTTT	CASSEAEINQPQHF
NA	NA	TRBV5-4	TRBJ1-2	TGTGCCAGCAGCGCCCGACTGGACGGATGGAATGGATTCTATGGCTACACCTTC	CASSARLDGWNGFYGYTF
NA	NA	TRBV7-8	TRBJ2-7	TGTGCCAGCAGCTTAAGGACGGCAGCGTACGAGCAGTACTTC	CASSLRTAAYEQYF
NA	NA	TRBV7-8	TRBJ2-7	TGTGCCAGCAGCCCATCACAGGGTTTCGGGTACGAGCAGTACTTC	CASSPSQGFGYEQYF
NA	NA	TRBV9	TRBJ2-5	TGTGCCAGCAGCGTAGAAATGGGGGAGACCCAGTACTTC	CASSVEMGETQYF
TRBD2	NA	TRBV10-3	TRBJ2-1	TGTGCCATCAGGAGCGGGGGAGGCTCCTACAATGAGCAGTTCTTC	CAIRSGGGSYNEQFF
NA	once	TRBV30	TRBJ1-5	TGTGCCTGGAATGCACCGGGGGCCGAACATAGCAATCAGCCCCAGCATTTT	CAWNAPGAEHSNQPQHF
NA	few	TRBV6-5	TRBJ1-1	TGTGCCAGCAGTTGGGGGACACAGAACACTGAAGCTTTCTTT	CASSWGTQNTEAFF
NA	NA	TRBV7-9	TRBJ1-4	TGTGCCAGCATCAAAGATGCAACTAATGAAAAACTGTTTTTT	CASIKDATNEKLFF
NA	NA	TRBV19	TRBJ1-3	TGTGCCAGTAAGGAGGGTGGAAACACCATATATTTT	CASKEGGNTIYF
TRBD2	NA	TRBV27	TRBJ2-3	TGTGCCAGCAGTTTATCTGTAGCGGGGGGGCTTGATGTATCTACGCAGTATTTT	CASSLSVAGGLDVSTQYF
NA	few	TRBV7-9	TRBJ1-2	TGTGCCAGCACCTCAGGGAGTTGGGGCTACACCTTC	CASTSGSWGYTF
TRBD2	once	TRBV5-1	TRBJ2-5	TGCGCCAGCAGCTTGGCCGGGGGGGAAGAGACCCAGTACTTC	CASSLAGGEETQYF
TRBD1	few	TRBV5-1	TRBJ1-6	TGCGCCAGCAGACGGGACAGGGAAGGCTCACCCCTCCACTTT	CASRRDREGSPLHF
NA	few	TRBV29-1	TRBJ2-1	TGCAGCGTTGAAGGGGCCGGGTTCTTC	CSVEGAGFF
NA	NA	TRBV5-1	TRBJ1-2	TGCGCCAGCAGCATTTCCGAGTCTAACTATGGCTACACCTTC	CASSISESNYGYTF
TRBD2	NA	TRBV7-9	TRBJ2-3	TGTGCCAGTTCCCTAGCGGGGGGGCTTGAGGATACGCAGTATTTT	CASSLAGGLEDTQYF
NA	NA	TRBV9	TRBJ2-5	TGTGCCAGCAGCGTAGGCTCGGGGGAGACCCAGTACTTC	CASSVGSGETQYF
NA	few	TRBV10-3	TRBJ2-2	TGTGCCATCAGCTCTTTCCTTAGTGGGGCAAACACCGGGGAGCTGTTTTTT	CAISSFLSGANTGELFF
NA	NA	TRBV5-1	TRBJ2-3	TGCGCCAGCAGCTTGGGGTCATACGACACAGATACGCAGTATTTT	CASSLGSYDTDTQYF
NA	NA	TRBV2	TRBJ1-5	TGTGCCAGCAGGACGGACGGACTCAATCAGCCCCAGCATTTT	CASRTDGLNQPQHF
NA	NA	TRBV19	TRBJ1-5	TGTGCCAGTAGTAACGGGGAGTTGTCTTTCGATCAGCCCCAGCATTTT	CASSNGELSFDQPQHF
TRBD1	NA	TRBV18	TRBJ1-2	TGTGCCAGCTCACCACCGGATTGGGGGACAGGGGGCAACTATGGCTACACCTTC	CASSPPDWGTGGNYGYTF
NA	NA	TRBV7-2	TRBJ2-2	TGTGCCAGCAGCCCTAGAAGCCCGATAACCACCGGGGAGCTGTTTTTT	CASSPRSPITTGELFF
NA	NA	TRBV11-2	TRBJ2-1	TGTGCCAGCAGCTTACACAGGGATGAGCAGTTCTTC	CASSLHRDEQFF
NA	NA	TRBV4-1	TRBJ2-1	TGCGCCAGCAGCCAAGAACTTGTGGAGCACAATGAGCAGTTCTTC	CASSQELVEHNEQFF
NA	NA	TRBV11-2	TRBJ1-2	TGTGCCAGCAGCTTAGAGGCAGGGGCTCCCTATGGCTACACCTTC	CASSLEAGAPYGYTF
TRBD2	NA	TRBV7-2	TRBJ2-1	TGTGCCAGCAGCCCGACCAGGGGACTAGCGGGGGGCGGGGAGCAGTTCTTC	CASSPTRGLAGGGEQFF
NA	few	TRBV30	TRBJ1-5	TGTGCCTGGAGTGGAGACCGCCGGCATCAGCCCCAGCATTTT	CAWSGDRRHQPQHF
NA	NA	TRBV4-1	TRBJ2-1	TGCGCCAGCAGCCAAGATCTTTTGGTGGGACCGTACAATGAGCAGTTCTTC	CASSQDLLVGPYNEQFF
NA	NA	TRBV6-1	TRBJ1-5	TGTGCCAGCGCCCACAGCGGTGATAGCAATCAGCCCCAGCATTTT	CASAHSGDSNQPQHF
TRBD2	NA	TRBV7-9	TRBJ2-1	TGTGCCAGCAGCTTAGCGGGGGGGATCAATGAGCAGTTCTTC	CASSLAGGINEQFF
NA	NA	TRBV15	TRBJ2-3	TGTGCCACCAGCAGAGATCGGGCTAGCACAGATACGCAGTATTTT	CATSRDRASTDTQYF
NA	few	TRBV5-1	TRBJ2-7	TGCGCCAGCAGCGAAAACTCCTACGAGCAGTACTTC	CASSENSYEQYF
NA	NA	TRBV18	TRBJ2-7	TGTGCCAGCTCACCTTGGACTGGGATCGAGCAGTACTTC	CASSPWTGIEQYF
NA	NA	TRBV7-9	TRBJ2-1	TGTGCCAGCAGCCCATCGTACTCCTACAATGAGCAGTTCTTC	CASSPSYSYNEQFF
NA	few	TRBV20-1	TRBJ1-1	TGCAGTGCTAGTGTCACCGCTGAAGCTTTCTTT	CSASVTAEAFF
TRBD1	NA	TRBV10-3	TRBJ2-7	TGTGCCATCAGCGCTCTGAACCCCCACAGGGGGGCACCTACCTACGAGCAGTACTTC	CAISALNPHRGAPTYEQYF
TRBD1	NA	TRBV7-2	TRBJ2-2	TGTGCCAGCAGCCCACAGGGGATCGGTATCGGGGAGCTGTTTTTT	CASSPQGIGIGELFF
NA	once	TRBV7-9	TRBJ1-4	TGTGCCAGCAGCTTGTTCCGGACTAGTGGTGAAAAACTGTTTTTT	CASSLFRTSGEKLFF
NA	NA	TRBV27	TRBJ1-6	TGTGCCAGCAGTTTTGCGAATTCACCCCTCCACTTT	CASSFANSPLHF
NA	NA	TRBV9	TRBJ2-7	TGTGCCAGCAGCGCGGGACTTACCTACGAGCAGTACTTC	CASSAGLTYEQYF
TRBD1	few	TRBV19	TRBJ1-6	TGTGCCACCGGGACAGGGATGAATTCACCCCTCCACTTT	CATGTGMNSPLHF
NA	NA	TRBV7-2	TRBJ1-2	TGTGCCAGCAGCCTAAATGGCGGGGAGAGTGGCTACACCTTC	CASSLNGGESGYTF
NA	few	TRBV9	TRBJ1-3	TGTGCCAGCAGCGCTATGATAGGACAGTTCTCTGGAAACACCATATATTTT	CASSAMIGQFSGNTIYF